These 8 T cell receptor beta chains originate from one sample sequenced in a study of blood T cell repertoires in COVID-19. Only in-frame clones appear in the TCRdb table, and some are missing; sequencing was by immunoSEQ multiplex PCR. The sample contains approximately 230,000 clones, 65% to 90% of which appear only once. The sequencing input was peripheral blood. The receptors derive from a woman of 80 years or more with active or convalescent COVID-19.

This clone was found once. The chain combines TRBV21-1 with TRBJ1-1. TRBV21-1 represents a pseudogene. The CDR3 runs 15 residues. The CDR3 DNA follows: TGTGCCAGCTATCCGGTGGAGGGGAACCACACTGAAGCTTTCTTT. The encoded protein is CASYPVEGNHTEAFF.

CDR3 DNA: TGCGCCAGCAGCTCAGGGGAGGGAAACACCATATATTTT. Amino acid sequence: CASSSGEGNTIYF. The chain carries TRBV5-1 and TRBJ1-3; D is perhaps TRBD1 (6 bases). Germline V lookup: CDR1 SGHRS, CDR2 YFSETQ. V lost 3 bases, J lost 4 bases, and 8 bases lay in between. The CDR3 has 13 amino acids.

This chain links TRBV5-5 with TRBJ2-2; 7 bases agree with TRBD1. Germline-derived CDR1 and CDR2 are SGHKS and YYEKEE (reference sequence). The ends lost 4 bases at V and 4 bases at J; junction bases unmatched: 7. This CDR3 has 15 amino acids. The CDR3 sequence: CASSNNRGSTGELFF. CDR3 in DNA: TGTGCCAGCAGCAACAACAGGGGTTCCACCGGGGAGCTGTTTTTT.

This clone was recorded only once. V and J are TRBV10-1 and TRBJ1-4, with TRBD1 matching over 8 bases. Germline lookup yields CDR1 WNHNN and CDR2 SYGVQD (reference sequence). V was clipped by 2 bases and J by 5 bases; unmatched bases: 7. The CDR3 totals 16 residues. CDR3 DNA: TGCGCCAGCAGTGAGGCCTGGACAGGGCCGAATGAAAAACTGTTTTTT. This gives the protein CASSEAWTGPNEKLFF.

The V gene is TRBV5-1, the J gene TRBJ2-2; D is undetermined. CDR1 is SGHRS, CDR2 YFSETQ, per germline. CDR3 length equals 16 residues. The V and J ends lost 0 bases and 5 bases respectively, with 14 bases between them. The CDR3 region has the DNA TGCGCCAGCAGCTTGGAAACCCCAGGATCGACCGGGGAGCTGTTTTTT. Its protein is CASSLETPGSTGELFF.

The chain couples TRBV27 to TRBJ1-2, with 8 bases matching TRBD1. The trim removed 6 bases at V and 0 bases at J, leaving 6 bases unmatched. Germline lookup yields CDR1 MNHEY and CDR2 SMNVEV (reference sequence). The CDR3 consists of 15 residues. CDR3 nucleotides: TGTGCCAGCAGAGGGGACAGGCGACCTAACTATGGCTACACCTTC. Its translation: CASRGDRRPNYGYTF.

The chain recombines TRBV5-6 with TRBJ1-1; possible D gene TRBD1, 6 bases. Germline-derived CDR1 and CDR2 are SGHDT and YYEEEE. The CDR3 totals 16 residues. The germline V and J ends were trimmed by 5 bases and 5 bases, with 22 bases remaining between them. In DNA form, the CDR3 reads TGTGCCAGCAGTTCCCCGGGGACAATGATAATGACTGAAGCTTTCTTT. It specifies CASSSPGTMIMTEAFF. Full variable domain (outside the CDR3, taken from reference TRBV5-6 and TRBJ1-1): DAGVTQSPTHLIKTRGQQVTLRCSPKSGHDTVSWYQQALGQGPQFIFQYYEEEERQRGNFPDRFSGHQFPNYSSELNVNALLLGDSALYLCASSSPGTMIMTEAFFGQGTRLTVV.

The chain employs TRBV5-4 and TRBJ2-3, with 10 nucleotides matching TRBD2. The V segment lost 7 bases and the J segment 6 bases; nucleotides outside the gene matches: 5. The CDR3 is 13 residues long. CDR1 SGHNT and CDR2 YYREEE come from the germline V gene (reference sequence). The CDR3 is CASLAGGGDTQYF. The CDR3 bases are TGTGCCAGCTTAGCGGGGGGCGGGGATACGCAGTATTTT.